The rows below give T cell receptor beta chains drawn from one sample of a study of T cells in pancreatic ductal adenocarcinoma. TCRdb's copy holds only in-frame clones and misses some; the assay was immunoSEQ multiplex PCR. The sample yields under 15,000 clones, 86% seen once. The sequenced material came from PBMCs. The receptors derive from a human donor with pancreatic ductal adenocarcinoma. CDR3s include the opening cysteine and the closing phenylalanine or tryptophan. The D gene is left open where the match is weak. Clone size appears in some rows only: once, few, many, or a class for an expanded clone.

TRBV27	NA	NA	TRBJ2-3	TGTGCCAGCAGTTCCTTTCCCACAGGACCCTCCTATACGCAGTATTTT	CASSSFPTGPSYTQYF
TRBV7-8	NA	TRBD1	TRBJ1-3	TGTGCCAGCAGCTTAAGGGACAGGGGCCTCTCTGGAAACACCATATATTTT	CASSLRDRGLSGNTIYF
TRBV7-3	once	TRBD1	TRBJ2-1	TGTGCCAGCAGCTCCCGACAGGGGAACAATGAGCAGTTCTTC	CASSSRQGNNEQFF
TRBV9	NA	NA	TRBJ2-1	TGTGCCAGCAGCCCCCATGGTGGGGTTGGGGATAATGAGCAGTTCTTC	CASSPHGGVGDNEQFF
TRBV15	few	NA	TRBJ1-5	TGTGCCACCAGCAGAGGAAGGGGTCAGCCCCAGCATTTT	CATSRGRGQPQHF
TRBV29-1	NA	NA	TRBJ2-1	TGCAGCGTGTCGGGACTTCCCTCCTACAATGAGCAGTTCTTC	CSVSGLPSYNEQFF
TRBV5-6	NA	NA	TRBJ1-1	TGTGCCAGCAGCTTGGAGGGGATCACTGAAGCTTTCTTT	CASSLEGITEAFF
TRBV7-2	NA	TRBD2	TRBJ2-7	TGTGCCAGCAGCCACTCCGGGACTAGAAGCAACGAGCAGTACTTC	CASSHSGTRSNEQYF
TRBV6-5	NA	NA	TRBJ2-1	TGTGCCAGCAGCGGGCGGAGTGAGCAGTTCTTC	CASSGRSEQFF
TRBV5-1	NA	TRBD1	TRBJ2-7	TGCGCCAGCACCTCCCCCCGGGACAGGGGCTACGAGCAGTACTTC	CASTSPRDRGYEQYF
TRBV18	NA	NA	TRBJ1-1	TGTGCCAGCTCACCCCTGGCAGCCAAGAACTTGAGATCTTTCTTT	CASSPLAAKNLRSFF
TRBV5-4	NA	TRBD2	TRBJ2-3	TGTGCCAGCAGCAGCGGGACTAGCGGGGTGTCAGATACGCAGTATTTT	CASSSGTSGVSDTQYF
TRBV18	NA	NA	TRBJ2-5	TGTGCCAGCTCACCACTAGCTCAACAAGAGACCCAGTACTTC	CASSPLAQQETQYF
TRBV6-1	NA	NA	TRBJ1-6	TGTGCCAGCAGTGAAGCCCCGAATTTCGGGTTAGCCCTCCACTTT	CASSEAPNFGLALHF
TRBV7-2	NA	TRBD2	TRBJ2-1	TGTGCCAGCAGCCTAGCTGGCGGGGGGGGCAATGAGCAGTTCTTC	CASSLAGGGGNEQFF
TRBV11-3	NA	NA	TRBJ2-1	TGTGCCAGCAGCTTTGGGAGCTCCTACAATGAGCAGTTCTTC	CASSFGSSYNEQFF
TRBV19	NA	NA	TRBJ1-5	TGTGCCAGTAGTAGGACAGTAAATCAGCCCCAGCATTTT	CASSRTVNQPQHF
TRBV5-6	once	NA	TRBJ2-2	TGTGCCAGCAGCCTTCTATCGATCGCGAACACCGGGGAGCTGTTTTTT	CASSLLSIANTGELFF
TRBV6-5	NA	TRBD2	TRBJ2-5	TGTGCCAGCAGTTACAACCTAGCGGGGGAAGAGACCCAGTACTTC	CASSYNLAGEETQYF
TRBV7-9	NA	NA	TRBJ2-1	TGTGCCAGCAGCTCCCAAGGGGACGGGCTAAACGAGCAGTTCTTC	CASSSQGDGLNEQFF
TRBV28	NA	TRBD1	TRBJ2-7	TGTGCCAGCAGTTTCTTACAGGGGGCGAAGGTCTACGAGCAGTACTTC	CASSFLQGAKVYEQYF
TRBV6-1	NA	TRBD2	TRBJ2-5	TGTGCCAGCAGTACCCGAATTAGCGGGGGAAAGACCCAGTACTTC	CASSTRISGGKTQYF
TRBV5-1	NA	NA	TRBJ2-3	TGCGCCAGCAGGTGGGGCACAGATACGCAGTATTTT	CASRWGTDTQYF
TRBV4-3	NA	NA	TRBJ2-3	TGCGCCAGCAGCCAAGAGCCGGCAGATACGCAGTATTTT	CASSQEPADTQYF
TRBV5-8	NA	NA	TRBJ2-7	TGTGCCAGCAGCTTGATGGGACTCATCCCTCCCTACGAGCAGTACTTC	CASSLMGLIPPYEQYF
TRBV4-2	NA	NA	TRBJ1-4	TGTGCCAGCAGCCAAGAGGAGGTTAATGAAAAACTGTTTTTT	CASSQEEVNEKLFF
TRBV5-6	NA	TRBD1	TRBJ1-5	TGTGCCAGCAGCGCCGGGACAGGGGGTATCCATCAGCCCCAGCATTTT	CASSAGTGGIHQPQHF
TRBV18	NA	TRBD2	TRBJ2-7	TGTGCCAGCTCACCACCCAGCGGGGCCACCTACGAGCAGTACTTC	CASSPPSGATYEQYF
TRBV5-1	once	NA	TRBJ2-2	TGCGCCAGCAGGTCGGGATCCACCGGGGAGCTGTTTTTT	CASRSGSTGELFF
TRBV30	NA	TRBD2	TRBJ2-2	TGTGCCTGGAATAGCGGGGGCACCGGGGAGCTGTTTTTT	CAWNSGGTGELFF
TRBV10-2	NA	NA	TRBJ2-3	TGCGCCAGCAGTGACGGGCCTAGCACAGATACGCAGTATTTT	CASSDGPSTDTQYF
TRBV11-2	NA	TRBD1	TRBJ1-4	TGTGCCAGCAGGGGTCCTACAGGGGGAAACGATGAAAAACTGTTTTTT	CASRGPTGGNDEKLFF